These 7 T cell receptor beta chains came from one sample sequenced in a study of control samples from healthy donors and cancer patients. Produced via immunoSEQ multiplex PCR; TCRdb's table is partial and in-frame only. The sample contains about 130,000 clones, 90% to 95% of which appear only once. Sequenced material: PBMCs. All receptors come from a man aged 50 to 59 with head and neck cancer.

This clone was seen a single time. The V call is TRBV7-2, the J call TRBJ2-5; 9 bases are shared with TRBD2. Germline V gene lookup returns CDR1 SGHTA and CDR2 FQGNSA. V lost 1 base to trimming and J lost 1 base; unmatched junction nucleotides: 4. The CDR3 consists of 16 residues. The CDR3 loop reads CASSLGAGGFQETQYF. As DNA, the CDR3 is TGTGCCAGCAGCTTAGGAGCGGGGGGCTTCCAAGAGACCCAGTACTTC.

This clone was found a few times. The J gene is TRBJ1-2, the V gene TRBV18, with unresolved D. CDR1 KGHSH and CDR2 LQKENI come from the germline V gene. The V and J ends lost 5 bases and 3 bases respectively, with 10 bases between them. The CDR3 is made up of 13 amino acids. The CDR3 here is CASSAGSDYGYTF. The CDR3 DNA is TGTGCCAGCTCAGCAGGATCCGACTATGGCTACACCTTC.

The J gene is TRBJ2-5, the V gene TRBV4-1; TRBD1 aligns across 9 bases. The CDR3 is made up of 18 amino acids. V shed 4 bases and J 1 base; nucleotides not matched to a gene: 13. Germline V gene sequence: CDR1 MGHRA, CDR2 YSYEKL. DNA for the CDR3: TGCGCCAGCAGCCGCTACTTCTCTCCGACAGGGGGCCAAGAGACCCAGTACTTC. This codes for CASSRYFSPTGGQETQYF.

This chain links TRBV9 with TRBJ2-1; D is unclear. V lost 2 bases, J lost 4 bases, and 16 bases lay in between. This CDR3 is 16 amino acids long. Germline V gene sequence: CDR1 SGDLS, CDR2 YYNGEE. CDR3 in amino acids: CASSVRDKASYNEQFF. The CDR3 region has the DNA TGTGCCAGCAGCGTCCGAGACAAGGCTTCTTACAATGAGCAGTTCTTC.

This clone was found a few times. The CDR3, as DNA: TGCGCCAGCAGCCCTGCTGGGCGGCCTTCACCCGTACGCGAGCAGTACTTC. Translating gives CASSPAGRPSPVREQYF. The chain combines TRBV4-1 with TRBJ2-7; D uncertain. The germline V gene encodes CDR1 MGHRA and CDR2 YSYEKL. The CDR3 is 17 residues long. V was shortened by 4 bases and J by 6 bases, with 25 bases between the two germline ends.

The chain uses TRBV20-1 and TRBJ2-2; no definite D call. Germline V CDR1 and CDR2: DFQATT, SNEGSKA (reference sequence). This CDR3 is built from 11 residues. Trimming shortened V by 5 bases and J by 6 bases, and 7 bases separated the two germline ends. The CDR3 DNA reads as TGCAGTGCTCCAATGGCCGGGGAGCTGTTTTTT. It is translated as CSAPMAGELFF.

This chain uses TRBV5-4 with TRBJ1-4; the D gene is possibly TRBD1 (5 bases). In germline, CDR1 is SGHNT, CDR2 YYREEE (reference sequence). This CDR3 is 14 amino acids long. Trimming left V 2 bases short and J 8 bases short, with 13 bases between. The CDR3 region is CASSFGGRSEKLFF. The CDR3 DNA reads as TGTGCCAGCAGCTTTGGGGGGAGGAGCGAAAAACTGTTTTTT.